The clone carrying this TCR beta chain came up a few times. The target antigen is unknown. This sample is part of a study of blood T cells in healthy people across ages. Next came a second PCR, run for roughly 6 to 11 cycles, which used a sample-barcoded 5' primer along with a J-beta primer mix. TCRdb re-called the 5' RACE reads through MiXCR, storing one row per CDR3 protein. The sample yields 1.5 million or so distinct CDR3 sequences, approximately 42% seen once. This CDR3 contains 16 residues. With 4 bases removed from V and 9 bases from J, the gap between germline ends came to 23 bases. CDR1 and CDR2 from the germline V gene are SGHRS and YFSETQ. General study findings and limits: Observed TCR beta diversity showed a strong correlation with the percentage of naive T cells as measured by flow cytometry. Measured against age, TCR beta diversity per million T cells decreased in a roughly linear manner. The unsorted PBMCs prevented any conclusive comparison of naive versus antigen-experienced cells.

This chain uses TRBV5-1 with TRBJ2-1; maybe TRBD2 (5 bases). Sequences were obtained from blood. The receptor comes from a woman aged 18-29 years in good health. CDR3 amino acids: CASSLTGRAAASEQFF. CDR3 DNA: TGCGCCAGCAGCCTGACTGGGCGGGCAGCCGCATCTGAGCAGTTCTTC. The whole variable domain, remainder taken from reference TRBV5-1 and TRBJ2-1, is KAGVTQTPRYLIKTRGQQVTLSCSPISGHRSVSWYQQTPGQGLQFLFEYFSETQRNKGNFPGRFSGRQFSNSRSEMNVSTLELGDSALYLCASSLTGRAAASEQFFGPGTRLTVL.